In its sample, the clone carrying this T cell receptor (beta chain) ranks as medium-sized (0.01 to 0.1%). Its antigen remains unknown. The data were obtained in a study of PD-1 blockade in classical Hodgkin lymphoma. In the study overall: It was nivolumab at 3 mg/kg, given intravenously every 2 weeks, that patients received. Broader study findings: With CD4+ cells, TCR diversity rose significantly by C4D1, but not with CD8+ cells. Relapsed/refractory patients reportedly had the lowest baseline TCR diversity, below newly diagnosed patients, who were below healthy donors.

Each of the patients experienced relapse following autologous stem cell transplantation, and their brentuximab vedotin exposure differed. The CDR3 sequence is 13 residues long. Profiled with immunoSEQ multiplex PCR; TCRdb holds only in-frame clones, not every one. The top ten hold roughly 8% of the sample, which has 20,000 to 30,000 clones, around three quarters seen once. The TCR originated in a human donor with classical Hodgkin lymphoma. The starting material was peripheral blood mononuclear cells (PBMCs), obtained before the second cycle of nivolumab. The chain is built from TRBV21-1 and TRBJ2-1; TRBD2, as called in the table, went unchecked against the DNA. TRBV21-1 is a pseudogene locus. CDR3 loop: CASPGAGGDEQFF. DNA of the CDR3: TGTGCCAGCCCGGGGGCGGGGGGCGATGAGCAGTTCTTC.